The entry below describes one T cell receptor (beta chain). Its specificity is not known. The data were produced by immunoSEQ multiplex PCR, yet TCRdb's version contains in-frame clones alone and is incomplete. This table holds approximately 260,000 clones, 80% to 85% found once. The source of the sample is a study of Tregs in tolerant kidney transplant recipients. Study-level findings and limits: Few patients were studied, so findings need validation in larger groups.

The V gene lost 3 bases and the J gene lost 3 bases, with 15 bases spanning the gap. Looked up from germline, CDR1 is LNHDA and CDR2 is SQIVND (reference sequence). The CDR3 is 16 residues long. Material for sequencing was CD4+ T cells from blood. The J gene is TRBJ1-5, the V gene TRBV19; D is uncertain. This TCR derives from a human donor in good health. DNA for the CDR3: TGTGCCAGTAGTATTCCAATGGGTCGGAACAATCAGCCCCAGCATTTT. It encodes CASSIPMGRNNQPQHF.